Below, one T cell receptor (beta chain) is given with its context. This entry comes from a study of blood T cell repertoires in COVID-19. For the study at large: The analysed material was cDNA or gDNA that came from T cells, B-cell-depleted T cells, or PBMCs.

The table came from immunoSEQ multiplex PCR; TCRdb's copy has only in-frame clones and leaves some out. Of hundreds of thousands of clones listed, about 85% were seen once; the top ten hold approximately 8%. This TCR was sampled from a woman older than 75 with acute or convalescent COVID-19. Sequencing was performed on peripheral blood.

The CDR3 is CASSLTTGLVEQYF. In DNA form, the CDR3 reads TGCGCCAGCAGCTTGACGACAGGGCTGGTCGAGCAGTACTTC. The chain joins TRBV5-1 to TRBJ2-7, with TRBD1 identical over 7 bases. CDR1 is SGHRS, CDR2 YFSETQ, per germline. This CDR3 region has 14 residues. Losses at the gene ends were 1 base for V and 6 bases for J; bases not matched to a gene: 7. The complete variable domain, with remaining parts taken from reference TRBV5-1 and TRBJ2-7, reads KAGVTQTPRYLIKTRGQQVTLSCSPISGHRSVSWYQQTPGQGLQFLFEYFSETQRNKGNFPGRFSGRQFSNSRSEMNVSTLELGDSALYLCASSLTTGLVEQYFGPGTRLTVT.